This T cell receptor beta chain originates from a study of blood T cell repertoires in COVID-19. About the study: Acute-phase and convalescent COVID-19 samples originated in the United States, Italy and Spain. Sources were T cells, B-cell-depleted T cells, or PBMCs; the material itself was cDNA or gDNA.

In the authors' methods: Cell counts per sample came from amplifying reference gene primers. Using immunoSEQ multiplex PCR, the repertoire was profiled, and TCRdb retains in-frame clones only, with some absent. V and J calls and clone size follow that table, whereas D and trimming were derived from the DNA. The profile shows more than 90,000 clones, about 85% of them singletons. CDR1 and CDR2 from the germline V gene are MDHEN and SYDVKM. The CDR3 loop spans 15 amino acids. With 4 bases clipped from V and 4 bases from J, the junction kept 5 bases outside the gene matches. The sample comprised peripheral blood. The chain couples TRBV28 to TRBJ1-2, with TRBD1 identical over 11 bases. This sequence was found in a man in his forties or fifties with acute or convalescent COVID-19. The CDR3 region has the DNA TGTGCCAGCAGTTCCCGGGACAGGGGGATCTATGGCTACACCTTC. It is translated as CASSSRDRGIYGYTF.